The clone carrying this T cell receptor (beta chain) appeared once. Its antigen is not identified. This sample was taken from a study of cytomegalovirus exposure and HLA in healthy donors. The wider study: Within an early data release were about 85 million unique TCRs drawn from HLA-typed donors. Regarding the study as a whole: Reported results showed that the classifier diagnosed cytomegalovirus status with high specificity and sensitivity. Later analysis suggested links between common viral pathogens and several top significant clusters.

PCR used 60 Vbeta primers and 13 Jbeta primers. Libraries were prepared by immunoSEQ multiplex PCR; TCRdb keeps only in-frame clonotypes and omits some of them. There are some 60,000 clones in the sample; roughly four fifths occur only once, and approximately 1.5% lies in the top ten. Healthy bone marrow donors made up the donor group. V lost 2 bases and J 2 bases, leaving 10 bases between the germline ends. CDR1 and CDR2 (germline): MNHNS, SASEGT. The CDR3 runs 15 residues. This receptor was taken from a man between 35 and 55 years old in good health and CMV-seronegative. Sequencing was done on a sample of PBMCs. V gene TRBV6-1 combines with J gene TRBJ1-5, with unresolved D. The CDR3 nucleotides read TGTGCCAGCAGTGAATCGCGTGGAGGCAATCAGCCCCAGCATTTT. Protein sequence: CASSESRGGNQPQHF.